This entry features one T cell receptor (beta chain) sequence. Original data processing: Amplification of reference gene primers was used by the study to estimate nucleated cell counts. Assay: immunoSEQ multiplex PCR; the TCRdb copy retains only in-frame clones and omits some. That table furnishes V, J and clone size, whereas the DNA furnished D and trimming. The profile covers about 130,000 clones, with around 81% appearing a single time and 10% to 13% taken by the ten largest. The sample belongs to a study of blood T cell repertoires in COVID-19. Study-wide background: Acute and convalescent COVID-19 samples came from the United States, Italy and Spain. Sources were T cells, B-cell-depleted T cells, or PBMCs; the material itself was cDNA or gDNA.

This receptor was taken from a human donor in a cohort sampled during active COVID-19. The sequenced material came from peripheral blood.

This chain's CDR3 is CASSQEAWWNEQFF. CDR3 DNA: TGTGCCAGCAGCCAAGAGGCTTGGTGGAATGAGCAGTTCTTC. The rearrangement joins TRBV14 to TRBJ2-1; D is ambiguous. Deletions cut 0 bases from V and 7 bases from J, with 10 bases between. CDR3 length: 14 residues. Germline loops: CDR1 SGHDN, CDR2 FVKESK.